The 3 T cell receptor beta chains listed next were all sequenced from one sample in a study of blood T cell repertoires in COVID-19. Clones were sequenced by immunoSEQ multiplex PCR, and TCRdb holds only the in-frame ones, with some missing. The table lists 280,000 or so clones, approximately 88% of them singletons. Sequencing was performed on peripheral blood. These receptors originate from a young man with active or convalescent COVID-19.

V usage is TRBV19 and J usage is TRBJ1-5; TRBD1 matches at 7 bases. The germline V gene has CDR1 LNHDA and CDR2 SQIVND (reference sequence). The CDR3 covers 16 residues. The V and J ends lost 6 bases and 1 base, in that order; junction bases with no gene match: 9. CDR3 DNA sequence: TGTGCCAGTAGGTTCCAGGGGGTAGGGAGCAATCAGCCCCAGCATTTT. Translating gives CASRFQGVGSNQPQHF.

V usage is TRBV3-1 (or the pseudogene TRBV3-2) and J usage is TRBJ2-5; 13 bases are a match to TRBD2. V lost 4 bases to trimming and J lost 3 bases; unmatched junction nucleotides: 5. From germline, CDR1 is LGHDT and CDR2 YNNKEL (reference sequence). The CDR3 spans 16 residues. The CDR3 loop is CASSPTSGGAKETQYF. CDR3 sequence (DNA): TGTGCCAGCAGCCCCACTAGCGGGGGGGCGAAAGAGACCCAGTACTTC.

The chain recombines TRBV6-4 with TRBJ2-3, with TRBD2 matching 9 bases. This CDR3 spans 16 amino acids. Germline CDR1 is MRHNA and CDR2 is SNTAGT. V shed 2 bases, J shed 4 bases, and the junction held 7 bases outside the gene matches. As DNA, the CDR3 is TGTGCCAGCAGTGACGGTGGCGGGGGGGCCGCAGATACGCAGTATTTT. Protein product: CASSDGGGGAADTQYF.